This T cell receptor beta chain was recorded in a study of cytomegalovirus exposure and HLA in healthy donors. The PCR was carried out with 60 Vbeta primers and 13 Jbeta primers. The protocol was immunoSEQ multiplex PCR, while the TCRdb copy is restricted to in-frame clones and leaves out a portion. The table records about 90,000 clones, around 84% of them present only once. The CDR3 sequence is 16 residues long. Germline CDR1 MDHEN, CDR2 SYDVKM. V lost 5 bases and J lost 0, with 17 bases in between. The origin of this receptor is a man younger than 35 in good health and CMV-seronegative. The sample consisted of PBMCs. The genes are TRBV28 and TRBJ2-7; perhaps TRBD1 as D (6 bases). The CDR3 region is CASSPPQGILSYEQYF. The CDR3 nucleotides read TGTGCCAGCAGTCCCCCTCAGGGGATCCTCTCCTACGAGCAGTACTTC. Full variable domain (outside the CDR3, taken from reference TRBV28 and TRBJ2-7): DVKVTQSSRYLVKRTGEKVFLECVQDMDHENMFWYRQDPGLGLRLIYFSYDVKMKEKGDIPEGYSVSREKKERFSLILESASTNQTSMYLCASSPPQGILSYEQYFGPGTRLTVT.